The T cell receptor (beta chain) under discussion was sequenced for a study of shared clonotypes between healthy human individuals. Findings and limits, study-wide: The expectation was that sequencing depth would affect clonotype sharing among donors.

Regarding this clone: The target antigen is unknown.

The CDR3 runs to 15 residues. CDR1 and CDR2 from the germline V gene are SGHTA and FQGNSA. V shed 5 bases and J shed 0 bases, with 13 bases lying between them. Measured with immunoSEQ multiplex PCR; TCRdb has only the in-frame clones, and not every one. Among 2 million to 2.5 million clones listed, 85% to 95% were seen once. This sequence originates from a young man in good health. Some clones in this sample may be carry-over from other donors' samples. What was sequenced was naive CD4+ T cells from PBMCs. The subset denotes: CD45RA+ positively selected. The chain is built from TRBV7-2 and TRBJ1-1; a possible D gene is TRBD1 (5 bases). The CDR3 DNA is TGTGCCAGCAGCCAGGGAGGGGCTTTGAACACTGAAGCTTTCTTT. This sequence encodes CASSQGGALNTEAFF.